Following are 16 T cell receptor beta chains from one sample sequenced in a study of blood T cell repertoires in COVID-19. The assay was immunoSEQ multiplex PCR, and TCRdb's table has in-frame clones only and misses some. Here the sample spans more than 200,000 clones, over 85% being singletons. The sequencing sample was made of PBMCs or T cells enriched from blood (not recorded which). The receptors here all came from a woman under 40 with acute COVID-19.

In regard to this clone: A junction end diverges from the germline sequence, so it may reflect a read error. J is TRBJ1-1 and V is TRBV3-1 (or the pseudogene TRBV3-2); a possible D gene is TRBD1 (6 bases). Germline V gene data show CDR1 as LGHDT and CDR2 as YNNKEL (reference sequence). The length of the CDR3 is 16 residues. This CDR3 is CASSPNRRGTGLPHHF. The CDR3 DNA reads TGTGCCAGCAGCCCAAACCGAAGAGGAACAGGGTTGCCCCACCACTTT.

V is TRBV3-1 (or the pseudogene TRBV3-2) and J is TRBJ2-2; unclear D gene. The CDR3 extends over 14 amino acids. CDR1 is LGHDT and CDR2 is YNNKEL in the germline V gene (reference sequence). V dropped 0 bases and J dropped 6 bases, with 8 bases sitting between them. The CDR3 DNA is TGTGCCAGCAGCCAAGAATCGCGGCCCGGGGAGCTGTTTTTT. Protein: CASSQESRPGELFF.

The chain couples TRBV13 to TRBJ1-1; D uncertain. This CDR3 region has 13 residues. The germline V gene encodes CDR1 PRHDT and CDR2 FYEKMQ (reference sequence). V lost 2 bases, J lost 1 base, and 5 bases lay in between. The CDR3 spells CASSLTANTEAFF. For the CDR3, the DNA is TGTGCCAGCAGCTTAACAGCGAACACTGAAGCTTTCTTT.

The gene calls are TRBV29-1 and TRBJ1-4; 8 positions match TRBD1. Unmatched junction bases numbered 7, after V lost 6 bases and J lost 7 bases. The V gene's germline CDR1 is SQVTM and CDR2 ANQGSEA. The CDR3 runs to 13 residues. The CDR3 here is CSVRTGWSEKLFF. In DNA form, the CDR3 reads TGCAGCGTCCGGACAGGGTGGAGTGAAAAACTGTTTTTT.

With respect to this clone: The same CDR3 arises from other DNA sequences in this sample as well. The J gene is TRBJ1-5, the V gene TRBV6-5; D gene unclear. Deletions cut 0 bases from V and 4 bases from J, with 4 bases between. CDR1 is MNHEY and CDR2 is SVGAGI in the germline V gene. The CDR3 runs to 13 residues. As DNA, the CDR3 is TGTGCCAGCAGTTACTCTCAGAATCAGCCCCAGCATTTT. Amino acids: CASSYSQNQPQHF.

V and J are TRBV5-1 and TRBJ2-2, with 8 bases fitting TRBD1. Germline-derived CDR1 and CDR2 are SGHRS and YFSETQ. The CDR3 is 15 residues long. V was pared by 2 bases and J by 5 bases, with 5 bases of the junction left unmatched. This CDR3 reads CASSFGDRGTGELFF. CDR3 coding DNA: TGCGCCAGCAGCTTCGGAGACAGGGGAACCGGGGAGCTGTTTTTT.

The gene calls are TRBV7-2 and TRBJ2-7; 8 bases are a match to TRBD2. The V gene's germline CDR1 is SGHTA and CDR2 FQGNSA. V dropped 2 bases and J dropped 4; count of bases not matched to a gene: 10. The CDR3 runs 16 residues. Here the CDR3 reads CASSLRAERGTYEQYF. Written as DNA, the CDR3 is TGTGCCAGCAGCTTAAGGGCGGAGCGGGGGACATACGAGCAGTACTTC.

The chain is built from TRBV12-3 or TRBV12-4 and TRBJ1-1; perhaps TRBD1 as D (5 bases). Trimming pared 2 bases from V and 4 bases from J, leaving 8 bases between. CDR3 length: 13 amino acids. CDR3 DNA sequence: TGTGCCAGCAGTTTACAGGGTCGCACTGAAGCTTTCTTT. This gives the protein CASSLQGRTEAFF.

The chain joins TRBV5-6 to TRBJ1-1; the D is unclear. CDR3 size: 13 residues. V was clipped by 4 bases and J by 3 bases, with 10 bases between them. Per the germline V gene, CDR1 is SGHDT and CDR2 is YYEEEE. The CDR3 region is CASSVAAYTEAFF. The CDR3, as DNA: TGTGCCAGCAGCGTAGCAGCCTACACTGAAGCTTTCTTT. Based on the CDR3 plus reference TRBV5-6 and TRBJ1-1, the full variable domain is DAGVTQSPTHLIKTRGQQVTLRCSPKSGHDTVSWYQQALGQGPQFIFQYYEEEERQRGNFPDRFSGHQFPNYSSELNVNALLLGDSALYLCASSVAAYTEAFFGQGTRLTVV.

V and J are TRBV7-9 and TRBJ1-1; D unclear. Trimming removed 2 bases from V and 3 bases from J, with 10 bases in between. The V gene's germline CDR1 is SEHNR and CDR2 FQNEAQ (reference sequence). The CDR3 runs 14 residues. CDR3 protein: CASSLNEGDTEAFF. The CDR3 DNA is TGTGCCAGCAGCTTAAACGAGGGAGACACTGAAGCTTTCTTT.

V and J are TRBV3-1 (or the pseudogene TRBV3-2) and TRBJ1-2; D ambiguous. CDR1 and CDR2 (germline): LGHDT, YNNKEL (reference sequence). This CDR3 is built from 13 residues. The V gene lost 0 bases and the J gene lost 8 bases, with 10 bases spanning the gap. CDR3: CASSQDTGMGYTF. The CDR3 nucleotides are TGTGCCAGCAGCCAAGATACGGGAATGGGCTACACCTTC.

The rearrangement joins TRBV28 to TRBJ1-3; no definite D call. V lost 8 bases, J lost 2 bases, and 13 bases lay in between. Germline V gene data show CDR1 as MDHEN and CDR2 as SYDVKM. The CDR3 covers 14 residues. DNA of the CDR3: TGTGCCAGCTTCTTGGGAGGCCCTGGAAACACCATATATTTT. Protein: CASFLGGPGNTIYF.

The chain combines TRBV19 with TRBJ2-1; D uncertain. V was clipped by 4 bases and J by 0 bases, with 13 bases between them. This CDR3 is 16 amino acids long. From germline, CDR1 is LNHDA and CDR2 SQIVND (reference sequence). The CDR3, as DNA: TGTGCCAGTAGTAGAAGCCTCCTAAACTCCTACAATGAGCAGTTCTTC. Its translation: CASSRSLLNSYNEQFF.

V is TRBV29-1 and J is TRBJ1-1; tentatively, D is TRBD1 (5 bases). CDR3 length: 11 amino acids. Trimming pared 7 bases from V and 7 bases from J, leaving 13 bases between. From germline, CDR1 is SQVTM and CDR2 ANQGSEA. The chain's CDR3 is CSGQTVGEAFF. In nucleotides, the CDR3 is TGCAGCGGACAGACAGTGGGTGAAGCTTTCTTT.

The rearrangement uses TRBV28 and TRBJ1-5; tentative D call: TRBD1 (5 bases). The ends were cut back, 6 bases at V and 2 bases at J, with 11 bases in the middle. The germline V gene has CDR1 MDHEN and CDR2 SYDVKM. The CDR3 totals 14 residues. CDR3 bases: TGTGCCAGCAGCCTGATAGGGGGCAATCAGCCCCAGCATTTT. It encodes CASSLIGGNQPQHF. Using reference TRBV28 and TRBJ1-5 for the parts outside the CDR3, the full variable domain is DVKVTQSSRYLVKRTGEKVFLECVQDMDHENMFWYRQDPGLGLRLIYFSYDVKMKEKGDIPEGYSVSREKKERFSLILESASTNQTSMYLCASSLIGGNQPQHFGDGTRLSIL.

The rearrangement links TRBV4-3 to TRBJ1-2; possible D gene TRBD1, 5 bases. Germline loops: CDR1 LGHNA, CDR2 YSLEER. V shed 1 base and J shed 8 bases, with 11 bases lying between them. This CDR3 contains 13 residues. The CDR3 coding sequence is TGCGCCAGCAGCCAAGGCCGGGGGTGGGGCTACACCTTC. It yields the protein CASSQGRGWGYTF.